This TCR beta chain stems from a study of control samples from healthy donors and cancer patients (TCRdb year 2020). V ends up 0 bases short and J 6 bases short, with an unmatched junction base count of 9. Including the terminal cysteine and phenylalanine, the CDR3 comprises 15 residues. Of the read, only the CDR3 DNA is kept; its 45 bases are in frame from base 1. From the germline V gene, CDR1 is SGDLS and CDR2 is YYNGEE. This clone was seen just once. Its target antigen remains unknown. No base qualities exist here, and no much larger clone lies one base off it. Receptor libraries were prepared by the immunoSEQ multiplex PCR assay. As stored in TCRdb, this immuneACCESS dataset retains in-frame rearrangements with V and J assigned. A fraction of the clones does not appear; measured against another copy, unresolved V genes explain less than half of the discrepancy, and the remainder lacks a known reason. Here the sample has fewer than 200,000 clones; just over 90% occur a single time. Roughly 1.3% of the sample is held by the ten biggest clonotypes.

The chain uses TRBV9 and TRBJ2-7, with 7 bases matching TRBD1. This clonotype was sampled from a man in his thirties or forties in good health. The sample was blood. In nucleotides, the sequence is TGTGCCAGCAGCGTAGCTGAACAGGGGTTCCGCGAGCAGTACTTC. It specifies CASSVAEQGFREQYF.